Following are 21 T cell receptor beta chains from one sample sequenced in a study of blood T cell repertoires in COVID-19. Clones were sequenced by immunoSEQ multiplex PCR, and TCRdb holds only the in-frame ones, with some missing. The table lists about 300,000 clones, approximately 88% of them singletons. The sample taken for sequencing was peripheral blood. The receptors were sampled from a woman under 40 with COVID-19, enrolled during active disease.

The CDR3 nucleotides are TGTGCCAGCAGTTCCCCCGGGACACTCCAAGAGACCCAGTACTTC. It yields the protein CASSSPGTLQETQYF. V gene TRBV28 combines with J gene TRBJ2-5; maybe TRBD1 (6 bases). The CDR3 consists of 15 residues. CDR1 and CDR2 from the germline V gene are MDHEN and SYDVKM. V lost 4 bases, J lost 1 base, and 13 bases lay in between.

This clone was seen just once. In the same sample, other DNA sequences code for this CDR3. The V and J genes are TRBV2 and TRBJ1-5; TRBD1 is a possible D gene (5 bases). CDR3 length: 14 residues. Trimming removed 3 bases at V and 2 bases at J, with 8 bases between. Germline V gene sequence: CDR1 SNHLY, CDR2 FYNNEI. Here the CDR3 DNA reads TGTGCCAGCAGTGAGGAACAGGGCAATCAGCCCCAGCATTTT. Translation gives CASSEEQGNQPQHF.

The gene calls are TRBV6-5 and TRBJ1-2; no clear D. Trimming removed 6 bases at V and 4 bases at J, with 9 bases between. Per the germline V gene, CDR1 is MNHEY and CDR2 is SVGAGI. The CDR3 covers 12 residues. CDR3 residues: CASRSQFYGYTF. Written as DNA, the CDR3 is TGTGCCAGCAGAAGTCAGTTCTATGGCTACACCTTC.

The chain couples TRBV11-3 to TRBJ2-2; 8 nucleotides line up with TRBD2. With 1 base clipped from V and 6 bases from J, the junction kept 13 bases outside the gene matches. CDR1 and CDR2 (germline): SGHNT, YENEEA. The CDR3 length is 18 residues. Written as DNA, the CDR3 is TGTGCCAGCAGCTTAGCGGGGAGACTAGCGAAGAGTCCCGGGGAGCTGTTTTTT. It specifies CASSLAGRLAKSPGELFF.

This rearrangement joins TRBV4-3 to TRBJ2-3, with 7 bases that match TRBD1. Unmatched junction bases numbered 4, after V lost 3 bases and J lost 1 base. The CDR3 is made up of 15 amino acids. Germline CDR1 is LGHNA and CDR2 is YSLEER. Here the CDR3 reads CASSHSGTGTDTQYF. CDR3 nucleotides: TGCGCCAGCAGCCATTCCGGGACAGGCACAGATACGCAGTATTTT.

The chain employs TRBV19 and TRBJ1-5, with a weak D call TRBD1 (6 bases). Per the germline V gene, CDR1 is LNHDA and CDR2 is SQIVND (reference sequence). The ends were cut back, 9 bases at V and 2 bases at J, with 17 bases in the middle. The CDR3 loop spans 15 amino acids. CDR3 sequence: CASRGAGGGNQPQHF. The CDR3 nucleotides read TGTGCCAGCAGAGGTGCGGGGGGCGGCAATCAGCCCCAGCATTTT.

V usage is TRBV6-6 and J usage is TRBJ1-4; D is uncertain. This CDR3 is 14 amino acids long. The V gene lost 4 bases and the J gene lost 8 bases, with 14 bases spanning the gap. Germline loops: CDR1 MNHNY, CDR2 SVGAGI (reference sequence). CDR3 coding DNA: TGTGCCAGCAGTTTATCCGGGAGAAGCGAAAAACTGTTTTTT. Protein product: CASSLSGRSEKLFF.

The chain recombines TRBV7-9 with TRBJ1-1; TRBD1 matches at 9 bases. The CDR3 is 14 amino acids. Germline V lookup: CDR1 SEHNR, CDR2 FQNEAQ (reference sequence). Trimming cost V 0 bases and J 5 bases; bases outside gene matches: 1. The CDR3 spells CASSLATGGTEAFF. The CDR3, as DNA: TGTGCCAGCAGCTTAGCGACAGGGGGGACTGAAGCTTTCTTT.

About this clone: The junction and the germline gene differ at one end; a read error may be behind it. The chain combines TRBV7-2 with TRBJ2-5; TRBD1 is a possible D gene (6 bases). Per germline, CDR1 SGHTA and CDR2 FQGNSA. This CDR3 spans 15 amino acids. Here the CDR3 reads CASSLEGHRQGTQYF. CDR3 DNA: TGTGCCAGCAGCCTTGAGGGACACCGGCAAGGGACCCAGTACTTC.

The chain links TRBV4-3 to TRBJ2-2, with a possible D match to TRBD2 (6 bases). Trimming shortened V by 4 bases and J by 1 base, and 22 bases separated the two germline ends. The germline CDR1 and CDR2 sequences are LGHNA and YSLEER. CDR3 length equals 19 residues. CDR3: CASSLIMGLFGLNTGELFF. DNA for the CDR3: TGCGCCAGCAGCCTTATTATGGGACTTTTTGGGTTGAACACCGGGGAGCTGTTTTTT.

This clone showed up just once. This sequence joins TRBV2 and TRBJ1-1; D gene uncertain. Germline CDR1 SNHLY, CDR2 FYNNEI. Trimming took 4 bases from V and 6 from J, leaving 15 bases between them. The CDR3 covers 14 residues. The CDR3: CASSGQMRTAEAFF. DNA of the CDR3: TGTGCCAGCAGTGGCCAAATGCGAACGGCTGAAGCTTTCTTT.

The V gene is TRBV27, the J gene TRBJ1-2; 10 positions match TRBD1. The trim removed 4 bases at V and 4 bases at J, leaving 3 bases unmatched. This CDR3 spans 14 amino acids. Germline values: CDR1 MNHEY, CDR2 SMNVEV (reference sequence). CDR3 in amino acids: CASSSGTGAYGYTF. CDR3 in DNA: TGTGCCAGCAGTTCGGGGACAGGGGCCTATGGCTACACCTTC.

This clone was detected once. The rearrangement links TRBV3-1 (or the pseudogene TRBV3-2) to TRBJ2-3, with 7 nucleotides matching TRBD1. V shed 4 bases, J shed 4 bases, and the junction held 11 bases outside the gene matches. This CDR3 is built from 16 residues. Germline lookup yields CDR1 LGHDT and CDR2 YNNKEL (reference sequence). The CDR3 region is CASSLLERGRADTQYF. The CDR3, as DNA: TGTGCCAGCAGCCTCCTAGAAAGGGGGCGGGCAGATACGCAGTATTTT.

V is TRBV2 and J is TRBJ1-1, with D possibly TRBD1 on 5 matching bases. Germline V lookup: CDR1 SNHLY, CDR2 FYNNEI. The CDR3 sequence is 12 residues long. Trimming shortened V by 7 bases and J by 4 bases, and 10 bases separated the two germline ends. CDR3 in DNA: TGTGCCAGCACGGTGGGGGGCACTGAAGCTTTCTTT. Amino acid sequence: CASTVGGTEAFF.

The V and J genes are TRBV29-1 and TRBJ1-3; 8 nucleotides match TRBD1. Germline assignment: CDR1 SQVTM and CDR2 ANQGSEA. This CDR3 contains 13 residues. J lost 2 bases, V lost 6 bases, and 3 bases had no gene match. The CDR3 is CSVPDRAGNTIYF. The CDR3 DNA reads TGCAGCGTCCCGGACAGGGCTGGAAACACCATATATTTT.

The CDR3 is CASSLGQGAGYNEQFF. The CDR3 bases are TGCGCCAGCAGCTTGGGACAGGGGGCCGGCTACAATGAGCAGTTCTTC. J is TRBJ2-1 and V is TRBV5-1; 10 positions agree with TRBD1. Germline V gives CDR1 SGHRS, CDR2 YFSETQ. The CDR3 runs to 16 residues. V gave up 0 bases and J gave up 3 bases; unmatched junction bases: 3. Full variable domain (missing parts from reference TRBV5-1 and TRBJ2-1): KAGVTQTPRYLIKTRGQQVTLSCSPISGHRSVSWYQQTPGQGLQFLFEYFSETQRNKGNFPGRFSGRQFSNSRSEMNVSTLELGDSALYLCASSLGQGAGYNEQFFGPGTRLTVL.

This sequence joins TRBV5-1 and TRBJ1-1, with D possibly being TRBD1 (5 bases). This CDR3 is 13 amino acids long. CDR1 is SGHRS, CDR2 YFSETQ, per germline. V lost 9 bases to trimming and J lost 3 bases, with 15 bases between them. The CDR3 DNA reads TGCGCCACCAGGGTGGTGAGCGACACTGAAGCTTTCTTT. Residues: CATRVVSDTEAFF.

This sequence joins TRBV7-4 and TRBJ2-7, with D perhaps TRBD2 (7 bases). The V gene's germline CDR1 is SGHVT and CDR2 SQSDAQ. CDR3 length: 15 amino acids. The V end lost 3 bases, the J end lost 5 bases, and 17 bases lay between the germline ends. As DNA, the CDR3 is TGTGCCAGCAGCTTGTCGGCCAGGGAGGGGGACGAGCAGTACGTC. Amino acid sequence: CASSLSAREGDEQYV.

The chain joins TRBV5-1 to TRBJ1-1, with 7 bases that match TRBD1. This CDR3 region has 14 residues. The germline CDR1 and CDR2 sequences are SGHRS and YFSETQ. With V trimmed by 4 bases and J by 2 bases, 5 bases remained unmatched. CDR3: CASSGGDSNTEAFF. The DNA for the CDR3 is TGCGCCAGCAGCGGCGGGGACAGCAACACTGAAGCTTTCTTT. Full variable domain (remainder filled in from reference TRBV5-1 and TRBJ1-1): KAGVTQTPRYLIKTRGQQVTLSCSPISGHRSVSWYQQTPGQGLQFLFEYFSETQRNKGNFPGRFSGRQFSNSRSEMNVSTLELGDSALYLCASSGGDSNTEAFFGQGTRLTVV.

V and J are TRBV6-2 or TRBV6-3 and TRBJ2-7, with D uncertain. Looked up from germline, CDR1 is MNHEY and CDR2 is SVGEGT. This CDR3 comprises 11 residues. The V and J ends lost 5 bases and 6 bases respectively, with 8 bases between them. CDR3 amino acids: CASSQSCEQYF. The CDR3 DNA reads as TGTGCCAGCAGTCAAAGCTGCGAGCAGTACTTC.

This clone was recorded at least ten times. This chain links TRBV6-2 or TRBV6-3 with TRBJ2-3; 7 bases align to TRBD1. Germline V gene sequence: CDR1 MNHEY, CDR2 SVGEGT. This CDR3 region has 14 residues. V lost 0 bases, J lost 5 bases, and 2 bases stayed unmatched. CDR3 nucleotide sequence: TGTGCCAGCAGTTACTCCCAGGGGGTAGATACGCAGTATTTT. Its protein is CASSYSQGVDTQYF.